This T cell receptor (beta chain) was identified during a study of T cells after yellow fever vaccination. TCRdb reprocessed the 5' RACE reads with MiXCR, giving one entry per CDR3 protein. The sample includes some 250,000 distinct CDR3 sequences, about 3.9% of them seen just once. This clonotype was seen ten or more times. Its antigen is unknown. Overall study findings and caveats: Clones that expanded after primary vaccination mostly reappeared after the booster (just over 95% CD4, approximately 89% CD8).

CDR1 and CDR2 from the germline V gene are DFQATT and SNEGSKA (reference sequence). V gave up 5 bases and J gave up 0 bases; unmatched junction bases: 7. This CDR3 is built from 14 residues. This chain links TRBV20-1 with TRBJ2-7, with 7 bases identical to TRBD1. This TCR came from a man between 18 and 29 years old who received the YFV17D yellow fever vaccine. The sequencing here drew on PBMCs, taken 15 days after the yellow fever booster vaccination. The CDR3 DNA reads TGCAGTGCTGAAGACAGGGCCGTCTCCTACGAGCAGTACTTC. This encodes CSAEDRAVSYEQYF.